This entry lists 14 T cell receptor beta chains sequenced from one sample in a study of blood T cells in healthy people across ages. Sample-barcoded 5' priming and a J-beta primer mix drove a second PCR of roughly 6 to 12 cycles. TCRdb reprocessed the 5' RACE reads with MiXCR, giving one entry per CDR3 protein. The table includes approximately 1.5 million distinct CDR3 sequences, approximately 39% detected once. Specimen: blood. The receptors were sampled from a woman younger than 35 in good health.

The CDR3 region is CSAAGLSGGTDTQYF. The CDR3 DNA reads as TGCAGTGCTGCGGGACTTTCAGGGGGCACAGATACGCAGTATTTT. The rearrangement uses TRBV20-1 and TRBJ2-3; D could derive from TRBD1 or TRBD2 (6 bases each). The V end was cut by 5 bases, the J end by 1 base, with 16 bases between. The CDR3 runs 15 residues. The germline V gene encodes CDR1 DFQATT and CDR2 SNEGSKA (reference sequence).

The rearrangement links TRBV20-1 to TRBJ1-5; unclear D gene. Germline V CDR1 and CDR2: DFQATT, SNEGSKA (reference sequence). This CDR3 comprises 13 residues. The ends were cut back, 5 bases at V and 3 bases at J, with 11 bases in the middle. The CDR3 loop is CSAGRQPNQPQHF. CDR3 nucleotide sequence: TGCAGTGCTGGTAGACAACCCAATCAGCCCCAGCATTTT.

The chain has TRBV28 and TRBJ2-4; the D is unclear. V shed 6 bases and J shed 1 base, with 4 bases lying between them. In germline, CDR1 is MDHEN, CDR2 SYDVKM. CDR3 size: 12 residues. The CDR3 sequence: CASREAKNIQYF. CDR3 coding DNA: TGTGCCAGCAGGGAGGCCAAAAACATTCAGTACTTC.

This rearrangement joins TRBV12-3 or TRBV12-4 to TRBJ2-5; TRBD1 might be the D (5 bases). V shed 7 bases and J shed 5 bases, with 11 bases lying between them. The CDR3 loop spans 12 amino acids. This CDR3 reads CASMGPRETQYF. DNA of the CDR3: TGTGCCAGCATGGGGCCGCGGGAGACCCAGTACTTC.

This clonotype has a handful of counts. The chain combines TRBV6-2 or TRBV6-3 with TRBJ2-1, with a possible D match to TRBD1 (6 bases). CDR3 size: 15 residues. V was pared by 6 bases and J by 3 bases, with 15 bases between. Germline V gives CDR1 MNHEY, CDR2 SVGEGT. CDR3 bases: TGTGCCAGCAGCACAGGGAGACCAGTCTACAATGAGCAGTTCTTC. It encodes CASSTGRPVYNEQFF.

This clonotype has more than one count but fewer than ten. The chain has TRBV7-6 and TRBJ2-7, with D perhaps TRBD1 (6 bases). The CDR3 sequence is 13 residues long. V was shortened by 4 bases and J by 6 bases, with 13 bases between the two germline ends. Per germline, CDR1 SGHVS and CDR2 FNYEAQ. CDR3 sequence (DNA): TGTGCCAGCAGCTCATCCGGGACAACCGAGCAGTACTTC. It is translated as CASSSSGTTEQYF.

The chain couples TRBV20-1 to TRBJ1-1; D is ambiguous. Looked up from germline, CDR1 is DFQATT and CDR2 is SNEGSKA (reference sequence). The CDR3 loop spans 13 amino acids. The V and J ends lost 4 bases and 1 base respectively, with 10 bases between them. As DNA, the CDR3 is TGCAGTGCTACGACCCCCAAGAACACTGAAGCTTTCTTT. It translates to CSATTPKNTEAFF.

The CDR3 is CASTELGSADTQYF. CDR3 DNA sequence: TGTGCCAGCACCGAACTGGGTAGCGCAGATACGCAGTATTTT. This chain joins TRBV12-3 or TRBV12-4 and TRBJ2-3, with D perhaps matching TRBD2 (5 bases). There are 14 residues in the CDR3. The V end was cut by 7 bases, the J end by 4 bases, with 15 bases between.

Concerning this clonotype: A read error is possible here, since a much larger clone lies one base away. The CDR3 DNA reads as TGCACCAGCAGTGAGGGGGGGGACTACCTCACAGATACGCAGTATTTT. Its translation: CTSSEGGDYLTDTQYF. J is TRBJ2-3 and V is TRBV10-2; tentatively, D is TRBD2 (7 bases). CDR1 and CDR2 (germline): WSHSY, SAAADI. This CDR3 region has 16 residues.

The CDR3 region has the DNA TGTGCCAGCAGTGTTAGGGGCGCGGGCACAGATACGCAGTATTTT. This codes for CASSVRGAGTDTQYF. V usage is TRBV6-4 and J usage is TRBJ2-3; weak D call: TRBD1 (5 bases). Germline CDR1 is MRHNA and CDR2 is SNTAGT. This CDR3 comprises 15 residues. V lost 4 bases, J lost 1 base, and 12 bases lay in between.

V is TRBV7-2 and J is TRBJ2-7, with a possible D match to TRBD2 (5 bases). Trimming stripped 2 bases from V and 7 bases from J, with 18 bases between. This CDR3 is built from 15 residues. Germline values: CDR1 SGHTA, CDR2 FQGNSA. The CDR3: CASSLTGILYNEQYF. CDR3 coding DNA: TGTGCCAGCAGCTTAACGGGGATCTTATACAATGAGCAGTACTTC.

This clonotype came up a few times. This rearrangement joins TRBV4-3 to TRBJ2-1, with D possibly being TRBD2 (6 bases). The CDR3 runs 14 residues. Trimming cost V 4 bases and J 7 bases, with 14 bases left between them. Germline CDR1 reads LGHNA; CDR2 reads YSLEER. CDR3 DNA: TGCGCCAGCAGCCTGGAGGGCCAATCGAATGAGCAGTTCTTC. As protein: CASSLEGQSNEQFF.

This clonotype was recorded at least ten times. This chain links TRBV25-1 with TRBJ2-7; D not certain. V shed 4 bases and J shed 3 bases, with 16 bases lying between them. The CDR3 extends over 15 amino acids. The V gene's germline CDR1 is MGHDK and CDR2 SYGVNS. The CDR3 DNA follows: TGTGCCAGCAGTGCAGACCCGGGCCTAGGCTACGAGCAGTACTTC. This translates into CASSADPGLGYEQYF.

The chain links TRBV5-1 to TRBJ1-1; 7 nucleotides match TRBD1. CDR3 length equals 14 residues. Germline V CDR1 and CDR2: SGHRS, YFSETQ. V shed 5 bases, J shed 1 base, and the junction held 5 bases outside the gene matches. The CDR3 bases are TGCGCCAGCAGGGAGGGGGCCTCGAACACTGAAGCTTTCTTT. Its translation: CASREGASNTEAFF.